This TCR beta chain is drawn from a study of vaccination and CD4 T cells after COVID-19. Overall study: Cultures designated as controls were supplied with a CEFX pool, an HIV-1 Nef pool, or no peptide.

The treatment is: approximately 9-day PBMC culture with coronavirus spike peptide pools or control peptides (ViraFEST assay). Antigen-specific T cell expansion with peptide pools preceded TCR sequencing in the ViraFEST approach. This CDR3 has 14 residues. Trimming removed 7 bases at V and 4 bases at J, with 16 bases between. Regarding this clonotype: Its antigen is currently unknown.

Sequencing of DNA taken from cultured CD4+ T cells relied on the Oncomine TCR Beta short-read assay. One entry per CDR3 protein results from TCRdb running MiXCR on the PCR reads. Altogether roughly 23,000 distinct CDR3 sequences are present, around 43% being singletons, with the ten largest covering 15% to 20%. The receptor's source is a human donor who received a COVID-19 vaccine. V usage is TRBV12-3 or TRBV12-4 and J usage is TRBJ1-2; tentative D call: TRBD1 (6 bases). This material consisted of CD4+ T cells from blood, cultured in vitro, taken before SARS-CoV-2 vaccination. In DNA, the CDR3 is TGTGCCAGCACCTCTATTGACAGGTCCTATGGCTACACCTTC. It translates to CASTSIDRSYGYTF.